Listed below are T cell receptor beta chains from one sample, sequenced in a study of persistence of HIV-infected CD4 T cells. The antigens these receptors bind are not known. The repertoire was sequenced with immunoSEQ multiplex PCR; TCRdb's copy has only in-frame clones and lacks some. The table lists roughly 32,000 clones, 80% to 90% of them singletons, with over 0.7% in the top ten. The material sequenced was CD4+ T cells sorted from PBMCs after roughly 18-hour stimulation, taken from a patient who received antiretroviral therapy. These receptors were taken from an adult man with HIV who was CMV-seropositive. Each CDR3 is given with its conserved first and last residue. The D gene is left open where the match is weak. Size tells how often a clone was seen (once, few, many) or the class of an expanded clone, and some rows leave it out.

J | D | size | V | DNA | CDR3
TRBJ1-6 | NA | NA | TRBV5-1 | TGCGCCAGCAGCCCCGGACCGGGGGTTGGCATGGGGCTCCTCCACTTT | CASSPGPGVGMGLLHF
TRBJ2-7 | NA | NA | TRBV10-3 | TGTGCCATCAGTGAGACACTGGAGCAGTACTTC | CAISETLEQYF
TRBJ1-1 | NA | NA | TRBV5-1 | TGCGCCAGCAGCTTGATGATGAACACTGAAGCTTTCTTT | CASSLMMNTEAFF
TRBJ2-7 | NA | NA | TRBV4-3 | TGCGCCAGCAGCCAAGAACCGAGGGGGATGAACTACGAGCAGTACTTC | CASSQEPRGMNYEQYF
TRBJ2-4 | NA | NA | TRBV18 | TGTGCCAGCTCCCCCGGGACTTCAGGCATTCAGTACTTC | CASSPGTSGIQYF
TRBJ2-7 | TRBD1 | NA | TRBV6-5 | TGTGCCAGCAGAGGGACAGGCGAGCAGTACTTC | CASRGTGEQYF
TRBJ1-1 | NA | NA | TRBV2 | TGTGCCACCCCTGGAAGGAGGGCTAGGAGCACTGAAGCTTTCTTT | CATPGRRARSTEAFF
TRBJ1-2 | NA | once | TRBV3-1/TRBV3-2 | TGTGCCAGCAGCCAATCGGCAACAGGACATGGCTACACCTTC | CASSQSATGHGYTF
TRBJ2-3 | NA | NA | TRBV5-1 | TGCGCCAGCAGCTTGGGAGGCAGTTTCACAGATACGCAGTATTTT | CASSLGGSFTDTQYF
TRBJ1-5 | TRBD1 | NA | TRBV7-8 | TGTGCCAGCAGCTTAGTGGACAGGGGGCGAAATCAGCCCCAGCATTTT | CASSLVDRGRNQPQHF
TRBJ2-1 | TRBD2 | NA | TRBV4-2 | TGTGCCAGCAGCCAAGAAATAGTAGCGGGGCCGTTGGGTGAGCAGTTCTTC | CASSQEIVAGPLGEQFF
TRBJ2-1 | NA | NA | TRBV6-6 | TGTGCCAGCCCCCTAAATGTCGGCGATGAGCAGTTCTTC | CASPLNVGDEQFF
TRBJ1-2 | NA | NA | TRBV6-2/TRBV6-3 | TGTGCCAGCAGTTACTCGACGAGGGGCGGGATTGCGTCTAACTATGGCTACACCTTC | CASSYSTRGGIASNYGYTF
TRBJ2-1 | TRBD2 | NA | TRBV3-1/TRBV3-2 | TGTGCCAGCAGCCTCAGCGGGGGGAATGAGCAGTTCTTC | CASSLSGGNEQFF
TRBJ2-7 | TRBD1 | NA | TRBV27 | TGTGCCAGCAGTCCAGGGACAGGAAAATACGAGCAGTACTTC | CASSPGTGKYEQYF
TRBJ2-2 | NA | NA | TRBV5-1 | TGCGCCAGCAGCTTGGACCTTGGAGTGGCGAACACCGGGGAGCTGTTTTTT | CASSLDLGVANTGELFF
TRBJ2-1 | NA | once | TRBV30 | TGTGCCAGGGACATAGGAAACAATGAGCAGTTCTTC | CARDIGNNEQFF
TRBJ1-4 | NA | NA | TRBV6-5 | TGTGCCAGCAGTTCAGACAGAGGGGAACTGTTTTTT | CASSSDRGELFF
TRBJ1-4 | NA | few | TRBV7-2 | TGTGCCAGCAGCTTAGGGGCGTTCGAAAAACTGTTTTTT | CASSLGAFEKLFF
TRBJ1-1 | NA | NA | TRBV19 | TGTGCCAGTAGTAACCGACAAGGGGCTGAAGCTTTCTTT | CASSNRQGAEAFF
TRBJ1-2 | NA | NA | TRBV5-4 | TGTGCCAGCAGCCTTCCCCAGGCCTATGGCTACACCTTC | CASSLPQAYGYTF
TRBJ1-2 | NA | once | TRBV4-1 | TGCGCCAGCAGCCAACTGTCCCAGTTTAACTATGGCTACACCTTC | CASSQLSQFNYGYTF
TRBJ1-1 | NA | NA | TRBV7-9 | TGTGCCAGCAGCTTCGCAGGGAGTGAAGCTTTCTTT | CASSFAGSEAFF